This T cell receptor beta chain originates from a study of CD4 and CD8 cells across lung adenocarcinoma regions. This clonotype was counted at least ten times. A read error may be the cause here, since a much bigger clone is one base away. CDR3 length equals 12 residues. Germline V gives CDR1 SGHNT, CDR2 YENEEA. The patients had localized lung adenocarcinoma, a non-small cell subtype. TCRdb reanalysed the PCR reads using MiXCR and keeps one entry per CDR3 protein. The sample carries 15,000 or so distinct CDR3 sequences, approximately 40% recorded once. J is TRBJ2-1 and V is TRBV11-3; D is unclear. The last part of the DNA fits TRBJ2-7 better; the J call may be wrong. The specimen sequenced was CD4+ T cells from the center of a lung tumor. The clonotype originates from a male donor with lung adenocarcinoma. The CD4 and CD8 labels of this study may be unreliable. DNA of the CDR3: TGTGCCGTCGAGGATTCAGGCAATGAGCAGTACTTC. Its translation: CAVEDSGNEQYF.